The rows below give T cell receptor beta chains drawn from one sample of a study of cytomegalovirus exposure and HLA in healthy donors. The method was immunoSEQ multiplex PCR; TCRdb's version includes in-frame clones alone and lacks a portion of them. The sample shows 65,000 or so clones, 90% to 95% of them seen only once. The source material was PBMCs. The origin of the receptors is a woman aged 18-35 years in good health and CMV-seronegative. The CDR3 runs from the conserved cysteine through the conserved F or W. Each record gives: D gene, J gene, V gene, clone size, CDR3 protein, CDR3 DNA. The D gene is left open where the match is weak. Clone size is given for some rows only: seen once, a few or many times, or a class if the clone is expanded.

D: .; J: TRBJ1-2; V: TRBV27; size: once; CDR3: CASSPLRSGTNYGYTF; DNA: TGTGCCAGCAGTCCTCTACGATCAGGGACTAACTATGGCTACACCTTC
D: .; J: TRBJ2-1; V: TRBV11-3; size: .; CDR3: CASSFLTDSSYNEQFF; DNA: TGTGCCAGCAGCTTTTTGACGGACAGCTCCTACAATGAGCAGTTCTTC
D: .; J: TRBJ1-5; V: TRBV21-1; size: .; CDR3: CASSKVRREVIKVQPQHF; DNA: TGTGCCAGCAGCAAAGTACGGAGAGAGGTCATCAAGGTTCAGCCCCAGCATTTT
D: TRBD2; J: TRBJ2-1; V: TRBV27; size: .; CDR3: CASSPQPVAGNTYNEQFF; DNA: TGTGCCAGCAGCCCCCAACCCGTAGCGGGGAACACCTACAATGAGCAGTTCTTC
D: TRBD2; J: TRBJ2-1; V: TRBV11-2; size: few; CDR3: CASSLEGGRYEQFF; DNA: TGTGCCAGCAGCTTAGAGGGAGGGAGGTACGAGCAGTTCTTC
D: .; J: TRBJ2-4; V: TRBV29-1; size: .; CDR3: CSVADGLAKNIQYF; DNA: TGCAGCGTGGCCGACGGGTTAGCCAAAAACATTCAGTACTTC
D: TRBD2; J: TRBJ2-7; V: TRBV5-3; size: .; CDR3: CARRIRTSGVRSYEQYF; DNA: TGTGCCAGACGGATACGGACTAGCGGAGTACGTTCCTACGAGCAGTACTTC
D: TRBD2; J: TRBJ2-3; V: TRBV4-3; size: .; CDR3: CASSQDGTSGRGMGTDTQYF; DNA: TGCGCCAGCAGCCAAGACGGGACTAGCGGGAGAGGGATGGGGACAGATACGCAGTATTTT
D: .; J: TRBJ2-7; V: TRBV10-3; size: few; CDR3: CAISESGEQYF; DNA: TGTGCCATCAGTGAGTCCGGCGAGCAGTACTTC
D: TRBD1; J: TRBJ1-6; V: TRBV4-1; size: .; CDR3: CASSQVGRGRLWSPLHF; DNA: TGCGCCAGCAGCCAAGTAGGCAGGGGGAGACTCTGGTCACCCCTCCACTTT
D: .; J: TRBJ1-6; V: TRBV10-3; size: .; CDR3: CAISQQGPDNNSPLHF; DNA: TGTGCCATCAGTCAACAGGGACCTGACAACAATTCACCCCTCCACTTT
D: .; J: TRBJ2-6; V: TRBV19; size: .; CDR3: CASSILPSGANVLTF; DNA: TGTGCCAGTAGTATTCTCCCCTCTGGGGCCAACGTCCTGACTTTC
D: TRBD1; J: TRBJ2-2; V: TRBV28; size: .; CDR3: CASHRGNTGELFF; DNA: TGTGCCAGCCACAGGGGGAACACCGGGGAGCTGTTTTTT
D: TRBD2; J: TRBJ2-5; V: TRBV7-2; size: .; CDR3: CASSLTVLAGVETQYF; DNA: TGTGCCAGCAGCTTAACGGTACTAGCGGGAGTTGAGACCCAGTACTTC
D: TRBD2; J: TRBJ2-1; V: TRBV5-4; size: .; CDR3: CASSSSGSSYNEQFF; DNA: TGTGCCAGCAGCTCTAGCGGGAGCTCCTACAATGAGCAGTTCTTC
D: TRBD1; J: TRBJ1-1; V: TRBV6-5; size: .; CDR3: CASRFGQGGTEAFF; DNA: TGTGCCAGCAGATTTGGACAGGGTGGCACTGAAGCTTTCTTT
D: TRBD2; J: TRBJ2-1; V: TRBV7-9; size: .; CDR3: CASSESSGANYNEQFF; DNA: TGTGCCAGCAGCGAATCTAGCGGGGCAAACTACAATGAGCAGTTCTTC
D: TRBD1; J: TRBJ1-3; V: TRBV7-9; size: .; CDR3: CASSLGDRGSPSGNTIYF; DNA: TGTGCCAGCAGCTTAGGGGACAGGGGGTCCCCCTCTGGAAACACCATATATTTT
D: TRBD1; J: TRBJ1-2; V: TRBV28; size: .; CDR3: CASSWGQGYSYTF; DNA: TGTGCCAGCAGTTGGGGACAGGGGTATAGCTACACCTTC
D: .; J: TRBJ1-2; V: TRBV7-9; size: .; CDR3: CASNLVGGEVGYTF; DNA: TGTGCCAGCAACCTCGTAGGGGGGGAAGTAGGCTACACCTTC
D: TRBD1; J: TRBJ1-1; V: TRBV5-6; size: .; CDR3: CASSTDRGNTEAFF; DNA: TGTGCCAGCAGTACGGACAGGGGGAACACTGAAGCTTTCTTT
D: .; J: TRBJ2-7; V: TRBV21-1; size: .; CDR3: CASSKVRLVLHEQYF; DNA: TGTGCCAGCAGCAAAGTTCGCCTAGTTCTCCACGAGCAGTACTTC
D: .; J: TRBJ1-2; V: TRBV28; size: .; CDR3: CASTVRGLGYGYTF; DNA: TGTGCCAGTACGGTCAGGGGCTTAGGGTATGGCTACACCTTC
D: TRBD1; J: TRBJ1-1; V: TRBV29-1; size: .; CDR3: CSVARTGKSEAFF; DNA: TGCAGCGTCGCCCGGACAGGGAAATCTGAAGCTTTCTTT
D: .; J: TRBJ2-7; V: TRBV20-1; size: .; CDR3: CSARDLYEQYF; DNA: TGCAGTGCTAGAGATCTGTACGAGCAGTACTTC
D: TRBD2; J: TRBJ2-5; V: TRBV27; size: .; CDR3: CASSVSGRGETQYF; DNA: TGTGCCAGCAGTGTAAGCGGGAGGGGAGAGACCCAGTACTTC
D: TRBD2; J: TRBJ2-7; V: TRBV7-9; size: .; CDR3: CASSSGGGRGEQYF; DNA: TGTGCCAGCAGCTCTGGCGGGGGGCGGGGGGAGCAGTACTTC
D: .; J: TRBJ2-5; V: TRBV11-3; size: .; CDR3: CASSLGRTTGSQETQYF; DNA: TGTGCCAGCAGCTTAGGGAGAACCACAGGGTCACAAGAGACCCAGTACTTC
D: .; J: TRBJ1-1; V: TRBV5-6; size: .; CDR3: CASSLTRGGANTEAFF; DNA: TGTGCCAGCAGCCTTACAAGGGGCGGTGCGAACACTGAAGCTTTCTTT
D: TRBD1; J: TRBJ2-1; V: TRBV4-1; size: .; CDR3: CASSHARGQGAREQFF; DNA: TGCGCCAGCAGCCACGCTCGGGGACAGGGGGCGAGGGAGCAGTTCTTC
D: .; J: TRBJ1-2; V: TRBV14; size: .; CDR3: CASSQEHGSGYGYTF; DNA: TGTGCCAGCAGCCAAGAGCACGGCTCAGGCTATGGCTACACCTTC
D: .; J: TRBJ1-3; V: TRBV9; size: once; CDR3: CASSGGGSSGNTIYF; DNA: TGTGCCAGCAGCGGGGGGGGGAGCTCTGGAAACACCATATATTTT
D: TRBD2; J: TRBJ2-5; V: TRBV2; size: .; CDR3: CASSDVQRGKETQYF; DNA: TGTGCCAGCAGTGATGTTCAGCGGGGTAAAGAGACCCAGTACTTC
D: .; J: TRBJ1-2; V: TRBV6-5; size: .; CDR3: CASSSSTFLLGYTF; DNA: TGTGCCAGCAGTTCCTCTACTTTCCTCCTTGGCTACACCTTC
D: .; J: TRBJ2-1; V: TRBV7-9; size: .; CDR3: CASSLPAGAGPYNEQFF; DNA: TGTGCCAGCAGCCTGCCTGCGGGGGCGGGCCCCTACAATGAGCAGTTCTTC
D: TRBD2; J: TRBJ2-2; V: TRBV28; size: .; CDR3: CASSLQRGYANTGELFF; DNA: TGTGCCAGCAGTTTACAGCGGGGATACGCGAACACCGGGGAGCTGTTTTTT
D: .; J: TRBJ2-7; V: TRBV28; size: .; CDR3: CASSPSGGFYEQYF; DNA: TGTGCCAGCAGCCCGTCTGGGGGCTTCTACGAGCAGTACTTC
D: .; J: TRBJ2-7; V: TRBV5-4; size: .; CDR3: CASSLGASSTLIPYEQYF; DNA: TGTGCCAGCAGCCTGGGAGCTTCTAGCACCCTAATACCCTACGAGCAGTACTTC
D: .; J: TRBJ2-7; V: TRBV2; size: .; CDR3: CATRPGSMGQYF; DNA: TGTGCCACCAGACCAGGCAGTATGGGGCAGTACTTC
D: .; J: TRBJ2-2; V: TRBV4-1; size: .; CDR3: CASSQDGRGTGELFF; DNA: TGCGCCAGCAGCCAAGACGGCCGCGGCACCGGGGAGCTGTTTTTT
D: TRBD1; J: TRBJ1-2; V: TRBV9; size: .; CDR3: CASSEGQAHNYGYTF; DNA: TGTGCCAGCAGCGAAGGACAGGCACATAACTATGGCTACACCTTC
D: TRBD2; J: TRBJ2-5; V: TRBV15; size: .; CDR3: CATSRARGSGSSQETQYF; DNA: TGTGCCACCAGCAGAGCCCGGGGTAGCGGGAGTTCTCAAGAGACCCAGTACTTC